This entry is about one T cell receptor beta chain. Its antigen is still unknown. These data originate in a study of shared clonotypes between healthy human individuals. The wider study: The donor pool was made up of a couple of women and three men aged 18 to 49.

It was across several immunoSEQ plates that each subset's genomic DNA was evenly split. Per the original data handling: ImmunoSEQ only sent back junction sequences with no quality scores, so filtering was done differently. Profiled with immunoSEQ multiplex PCR; TCRdb holds only in-frame clones, not every one. V, J and clone size derive from that table, while D and trimming were established from the DNA sequence. The profile shows 400,000 to 500,000 clones, around 80% of them singletons. Notes on the study in general: Researchers sampled blood only, noting tissue repertoires likely differ.

Germline values: CDR1 SGDLS, CDR2 YYNGEE. The ends lost 3 bases at V and 5 bases at J; junction bases unmatched: 6. This CDR3 spans 14 amino acids. The chain has TRBV9 and TRBJ2-7, with 9 bases matching TRBD2. This TCR came from a woman aged 40 to 50 in good health. Some clones in this sample may be carry-over from other donors' samples. Sequencing was done on a sample of PBMCs. The CDR3, as DNA: TGTGCCAGCAGCGCGGGACTAGCCCGGGACGAGCAGTACTTC. Protein: CASSAGLARDEQYF. The entire variable domain, with the rest obtained from reference TRBV9 and TRBJ2-7, is as follows: DSGVTQTPKHLITATGQRVTLRCSPRSGDLSVYWYQQSLDQGLQFLIQYYNGEERAKGNILERFSAQQFPDLHSELNLSSLELGDSALYFCASSAGLARDEQYFGPGTRLTVT.